This TCR beta chain was observed in a study of blood T cell repertoires in COVID-19. Background on the study: From T cells, B-cell-depleted T cells, or PBMCs came the material, which was cDNA or gDNA.

The CDR3 consists of 16 residues. Trimming shortened V by 1 base and J by 0 bases, and 11 bases separated the two germline ends. Germline assignment: CDR1 SGHRS and CDR2 YFSETQ. Using immunoSEQ multiplex PCR, the repertoire was profiled, and TCRdb retains in-frame clones only, with some absent. The sample lists fewer than 350,000 clones; about 89% were seen once. This clone was observed a few times. The chain has TRBV5-1 and TRBJ1-3; D is ambiguous. The receptor's source is a man in his forties with acute or convalescent COVID-19. Sequencing was carried out using peripheral blood. CDR3 coding DNA: TGCGCCAGCAGCTTGATACCGGTCCTCTCTGGAAACACCATATATTTT. Its translation: CASSLIPVLSGNTIYF.